The 23 T cell receptor beta chains listed next were all sequenced from one sample in a study of OX40 agonist ivuxolimab in advanced cancers. Receptor libraries were prepared by the immunoSEQ multiplex PCR assay. TCRdb limited this immuneACCESS table to in-frame rearrangements with V and J called. A share of clones is missing; checked studies link under half to unresolved V genes, and the rest is unexplained. In this sample the table shows 90,000 or so clones, around 90% of which occur a single time. In total, the top ten clones hold almost 8.5% of the sample. The sequencing here drew on CD4+ or CD8+ T cells sorted from blood, taken in a trial of the OX40 agonist ivuxolimab. These receptors all stem from an adult with an advanced solid tumor such as melanoma, head and neck, liver or kidney cancer.

The V gene is TRBV2, the J gene TRBJ2-7; the D is unclear. V lost 7 bases, J lost 3 bases, and 16 bases lay in between. The CDR3 has 14 residues. Germline loops: CDR1 SNHLY, CDR2 FYNNEI. The CDR3 protein is CASTQQKLFYEQYV. The DNA for the CDR3 is TGTGCCAGCACACAACAGAAGCTTTTCTACGAGCAGTACGTC.

The rearrangement uses TRBV11-1 and TRBJ2-3; D ambiguous. The CDR3 extends over 11 amino acids. Looked up from germline, CDR1 is SGHAT and CDR2 is FQDESV (reference sequence). The V gene lost 4 bases and the J gene lost 2 bases, with 1 base spanning the gap. CDR3 loop: CASSYTDTQYF. As DNA, the CDR3 is TGTGCCAGCAGCTACACAGATACGCAGTATTTT.

The chain carries TRBV28 and TRBJ2-4; possibly TRBD1 for D (5 bases). The CDR3 covers 15 residues. The germline gives CDR1 MDHEN, CDR2 SYDVKM. V lost 5 bases and J lost 6, with 17 bases in between. The CDR3 DNA reads as TGTGCCAGCAGTCCCCTCTCTGTAGGGGTAAACATTCAGTACTTC. Protein sequence: CASSPLSVGVNIQYF.

The chain combines TRBV30 with TRBJ1-5, with D unclear. Trimming cost V 3 bases and J 10 bases, with 22 bases left between them. The germline V gene has CDR1 GTSNPN and CDR2 SVGIG (reference sequence). This CDR3 spans 15 amino acids. The CDR3 DNA follows: TGTGCCTGGAGGCTGCCGGGAGTGGCAATCAGCCCCCAGCATTTT. Encoded protein: CAWRLPGVAISPQHF. Filled out from reference TRBV30 and TRBJ1-5, the complete variable domain reads SQTIHQWPATLVQPVGSPLSLECTVEGTSNPNLYWYRQAAGRGLQLLFYSVGIGQISSEVPQNLSASRPQDRQFILSSKKLLLSDSGFYLCAWRLPGVAISPQHFGDGTRLSIL.

This chain uses TRBV7-9 with TRBJ2-7, with a tentative D call TRBD1 (6 bases). CDR3 length: 13 residues. Germline V gives CDR1 SEHNR, CDR2 FQNEAQ (reference sequence). The V gene lost 5 bases and the J gene lost 3 bases, with 11 bases spanning the gap. The CDR3 region is CASSPPDSYEQYV. CDR3 coding DNA: TGTGCCAGCAGCCCACCGGACAGCTACGAGCAGTACGTC.

The chain employs TRBV5-1 and TRBJ1-6; 7 bases are a match to TRBD1. J was trimmed by 9 bases and V by 4 bases; bases with no gene match: 10. The germline gives CDR1 SGHRS, CDR2 YFSETQ. This CDR3 has 15 residues. This CDR3 is CASSPGTVGISPLHF. The CDR3 nucleotides are TGCGCCAGCAGCCCCGGGACAGTCGGAATTTCACCCCTCCACTTT. The variable domain in full, completed from reference TRBV5-1 and TRBJ1-6, reads KAGVTQTPRYLIKTRGQQVTLSCSPISGHRSVSWYQQTPGQGLQFLFEYFSETQRNKGNFPGRFSGRQFSNSRSEMNVSTLELGDSALYLCASSPGTVGISPLHFGNGTRLTVT.

This chain connects TRBV6-1 to TRBJ1-6; D call uncertain. The CDR3 covers 14 residues. V lost 1 base and J lost 8, with 9 bases in between. Germline CDR1 MNHNS, CDR2 SASEGT. CDR3 residues: CASSEGEVDSPLHF. The CDR3 DNA reads TGTGCCAGCAGTGAAGGGGAGGTCGATTCACCCCTCCACTTT.

This clone came up once. The gene calls are TRBV28 and TRBJ1-1; D remains unclear. With 2 bases removed from V and 2 bases from J, the gap between germline ends came to 6 bases. The germline V gene has CDR1 MDHEN and CDR2 SYDVKM. The CDR3 totals 13 residues. The chain's CDR3 is CASSLGVNTEAFF. In nucleotides, the CDR3 is TGTGCCAGCAGTTTAGGAGTCAACACTGAAGCTTTCTTT. The full variable domain, its missing parts supplied by reference TRBV28 and TRBJ1-1, is DVKVTQSSRYLVKRTGEKVFLECVQDMDHENMFWYRQDPGLGLRLIYFSYDVKMKEKGDIPEGYSVSREKKERFSLILESASTNQTSMYLCASSLGVNTEAFFGQGTRLTVV.

This sequence joins TRBV6-1 and TRBJ1-6, with 10 bases matching TRBD1. The V and J ends lost 4 bases and 8 bases, in that order; junction bases with no gene match: 8. CDR3 length: 16 residues. The germline gives CDR1 MNHNS, CDR2 SASEGT. CDR3 bases: TGTGCCAGCAGTGGCGGACAGGGGGAGGGTTATTCACCCCTCCACTTT. Amino acid sequence: CASSGGQGEGYSPLHF.

Regarding this clone: This same CDR3 is encoded by further DNA sequences in the sample. V usage is TRBV6-5 and J usage is TRBJ2-3; D not resolved. V was clipped by 5 bases and J by 3 bases, with 9 bases between them. Germline V CDR1 and CDR2: MNHEY, SVGAGI. The CDR3 runs to 13 residues. CDR3 sequence: CASSLLGTDTQYF. DNA of the CDR3: TGTGCCAGCAGTCTTCTAGGTACAGATACGCAGTATTTT.

This rearrangement joins TRBV7-9 to TRBJ2-5, with TRBD1 matching 8 bases. The CDR3 loop spans 15 amino acids. Unmatched junction bases numbered 10, after V lost 3 bases and J lost 7 bases. Looked up from germline, CDR1 is SEHNR and CDR2 is FQNEAQ (reference sequence). CDR3 coding DNA: TGTGCCAGCAGCTTGGGTCAGGGGGCCTTATGGACCCAGTACTTC. Translation: CASSLGQGALWTQYF.

The V call is TRBV28, the J call TRBJ1-6; D unclear. V was cut by 8 bases and J by 0 bases, with 11 bases left in between. There are 15 residues in the CDR3. The germline V gene encodes CDR1 MDHEN and CDR2 SYDVKM. The CDR3 bases are TGTGCCAGCCAGGTGTCGAGCTCCTATAATTCACCCCTCCACTTT. The encoded protein is CASQVSSSYNSPLHF.

This sequence joins TRBV5-1 and TRBJ1-2; TRBD1 matches at 9 bases. Germline lookup yields CDR1 SGHRS and CDR2 YFSETQ. The V segment lost 4 bases and the J segment 4 bases; nucleotides outside the gene matches: 8. The CDR3 runs to 15 residues. The CDR3 DNA reads TGCGCCAGCAGCCACCTCTTGACAGGGGGCTATGGCTACACCTTC. Translating it yields CASSHLLTGGYGYTF.

This chain connects TRBV19 to TRBJ1-5; the match to TRBD1 covers 7 bases. V shed 4 bases and J 2 bases; nucleotides not matched to a gene: 5. The CDR3 is made up of 15 amino acids. CDR1 LNHDA and CDR2 SQIVND come from the germline V gene (reference sequence). CDR3 protein: CASSTDREGNQPQHF. CDR3 DNA sequence: TGTGCCAGTAGTACCGACAGGGAAGGCAATCAGCCCCAGCATTTT.

CDR3 coding DNA: TGTGCCAGCAGTTACTCTGGTGAAGCTTTCTTT. It codes for CASSYSGEAFF. V and J are TRBV6-5 and TRBJ1-1; D not certain. V lost 0 bases and J lost 7, with 3 bases in between. CDR3 size: 11 residues. Germline V lookup: CDR1 MNHEY, CDR2 SVGAGI.

The chain has TRBV28 and TRBJ1-6; 9 bases are a match to TRBD1. V dropped 1 base and J dropped 7; count of bases not matched to a gene: 5. Germline CDR1 reads MDHEN; CDR2 reads SYDVKM. The CDR3 consists of 16 residues. CDR3 region: CASSLLGQGWNSPLHF. CDR3 DNA: TGTGCCAGCAGTTTATTGGGACAGGGCTGGAATTCACCCCTCCACTTT.

The rearrangement links TRBV6-6 to TRBJ2-2; the D is unclear. V was pared by 8 bases and J by 0 bases, with 13 bases between. Germline V gives CDR1 MNHNY, CDR2 SVGAGI (reference sequence). The CDR3 consists of 15 residues. CDR3 DNA: TGTGCCAGCTCGCGAGACGGACCGAACACCGGGGAGCTGTTTTTT. Translated, it gives CASSRDGPNTGELFF.

CDR3 loop: CASTPPGLRPQHF. The CDR3 DNA reads TGTGCCAGCACCCCGCCGGGGCTGAGGCCCCAGCATTTT. The genes are TRBV28 and TRBJ1-5, with D perhaps TRBD1 (5 bases). CDR3 length: 13 residues. The ends were cut back, 7 bases at V and 9 bases at J, with 16 bases in the middle. Looked up from germline, CDR1 is MDHEN and CDR2 is SYDVKM.

As concerns this clone: Relative to the germline gene, one junction end is altered; a read error may explain this. The chain links TRBV2 to TRBJ1-6; D uncertain. The germline V gene has CDR1 SNHLY and CDR2 FYNNEI. This CDR3 region has 15 residues. DNA for the CDR3: TGTGCCAGCAGCGAAGGGCAGACACTCAATTCACCCCTCCACTTT. It encodes CASSEGQTLNSPLHF.

The chain links TRBV4-3 to TRBJ1-5; D ambiguous. CDR3 length: 16 amino acids. Germline V gives CDR1 LGHNA, CDR2 YSLEER. Trimming pared 3 bases from V and 5 bases from J, leaving 17 bases between. Here the CDR3 reads CASSQHESAPYQPQHF. The CDR3 coding sequence is TGCGCCAGCAGCCAGCATGAGTCTGCCCCTTATCAGCCCCAGCATTTT.

In this sample, this clone turned up a few times. The gene calls are TRBV15 and TRBJ1-6; 7 positions match TRBD1. Germline-derived CDR1 and CDR2 are LNHNV and YYDKDF (reference sequence). V lost 0 bases to trimming and J lost 9 bases; unmatched junction nucleotides: 5. The CDR3 length is 15 residues. CDR3 coding DNA: TGTGCCACCAGCAGAGATCGACAGGGAGGTTCACCCCTCCACTTT. This sequence encodes CATSRDRQGGSPLHF.

V is TRBV2 and J is TRBJ1-1; a possible D gene is TRBD1 (5 bases). CDR1 SNHLY and CDR2 FYNNEI come from the germline V gene. Trimming pared 10 bases from V and 3 bases from J, leaving 12 bases between. This CDR3 has 12 residues. CDR3 region: CAIQGAYTEAFF. In DNA, the CDR3 is TGTGCCATCCAAGGGGCGTACACTGAAGCTTTCTTT.

The chain is built from TRBV7-3 and TRBJ2-1; no definite D call. The CDR3 spans 13 residues. The germline V and J ends were trimmed by 5 bases and 5 bases, with 10 bases remaining between them. The germline V gene encodes CDR1 SGHTA and CDR2 FQGTGA. For the CDR3, the DNA is TGTGCCAGCAGCATAGACTGGAACAATGAGCAGTTCTTC. It yields the protein CASSIDWNNEQFF.